The rows below give T cell receptor beta chains drawn from one sample of a study of OX40 agonist ivuxolimab in advanced cancers. Using immunoSEQ multiplex PCR, the repertoire was profiled, and TCRdb retains in-frame clones only, with some absent. The profile shows some 77,000 clones, about 90% of them singletons. Sequencing was performed on CD4+ or CD8+ T cells sorted from blood, taken in a trial of the OX40 agonist ivuxolimab. The receptor set was obtained from an adult with an advanced solid tumor such as melanoma, head and neck, liver or kidney cancer. The CDR3 runs from the conserved cysteine through the conserved F or W. The D gene is left open where the match is weak. A clone size is listed for some rows: how often the clone was seen (once, few, many), or a class if it is expanded.

D gene	V gene	clone size	J gene	CDR3 protein	CDR3 DNA
NA	TRBV30	NA	TRBJ1-6	CAWTLGGASYNSPLHF	TGTGCCTGGACTTTGGGGGGCGCATCCTATAATTCACCCCTCCACTTT
NA	TRBV29-1	NA	TRBJ1-4	CSVVGAEEKLFF	TGCAGCGTTGTGGGAGCGGAAGAAAAACTGTTTTTT
NA	TRBV30	NA	TRBJ2-2	CAWSRMQNTGELFF	TGTGCCTGGAGTAGGATGCAGAACACCGGGGAGCTGTTTTTT
NA	TRBV7-6	NA	TRBJ2-1	CASSLSLQGSNEQFF	TGTGCCAGCAGCTTATCCCTCCAGGGATCCAATGAGCAGTTCTTC
TRBD1	TRBV5-4	NA	TRBJ1-2	CASSVVMQGAYGYTF	TGTGCCAGCAGCGTGGTGATGCAGGGGGCCTATGGCTACACCTTC
NA	TRBV29-1	NA	TRBJ1-3	CSVEDDQPGNTIYF	TGCAGCGTTGAAGATGACCAGCCGGGAAACACCATATATTTT
NA	TRBV5-5	NA	TRBJ1-5	CASSAEYSNQPQHF	TGTGCCAGCAGCGCAGAATATAGCAATCAGCCCCAGCATTTT
NA	TRBV27	NA	TRBJ1-2	CASSRAGIFYGYTF	TGTGCCAGCAGTCGCGCAGGAATCTTCTATGGCTACACCTTC
TRBD1	TRBV7-2	NA	TRBJ2-7	CASSSQTGGEEQYF	TGTGCCAGCAGCTCCCAGACAGGGGGGGAAGAGCAGTACTTC
NA	TRBV29-1	NA	TRBJ2-1	CSVSPSSYNEQFF	TGCAGCGTCAGTCCAAGCTCCTACAATGAGCAGTTCTTC
NA	TRBV7-2	NA	TRBJ1-5	CASSLVGRGNNQPQHF	TGTGCCAGCAGCTTAGTGGGGCGGGGGAACAATCAGCCCCAGCATTTT
TRBD1	TRBV7-2	NA	TRBJ2-5	CASRPAGDRVTQYF	TGTGCCAGCAGACCAGCCGGGGACAGGGTGACCCAGTACTTC
TRBD2	TRBV7-9	NA	TRBJ2-3	CASSSSRLAGSTDTQYF	TGTGCCAGCAGCTCCTCCAGACTAGCGGGATCGACAGATACGCAGTATTTT
TRBD2	TRBV27	NA	TRBJ2-7	CASSSGLAGSYEQYF	TGTGCCAGCAGTTCCGGACTAGCGGGCTCCTACGAGCAGTACTTC
NA	TRBV18	NA	TRBJ2-1	CASSTRDRQYNEQFF	TGTGCCAGCTCAACCCGGGACCGTCAATACAATGAGCAGTTCTTC
NA	TRBV5-1	NA	TRBJ2-1	CASSLDGSGEQFF	TGCGCCAGCAGCTTGGACGGCTCGGGTGAGCAGTTCTTC
NA	TRBV11-2	NA	TRBJ2-1	CASSLAGSYNEQFF	TGTGCCAGCAGCTTAGCGGGTTCCTACAATGAGCAGTTCTTC
NA	TRBV7-9	few	TRBJ1-1	CASSLGAGTEAFF	TGTGCCAGCAGCTTAGGGGCCGGGACAGAAGCTTTCTTT
NA	TRBV30	NA	TRBJ2-3	CAWSVLGIFTDTQYF	TGTGCCTGGAGTGTACTAGGGATATTCACAGATACGCAGTATTTT
NA	TRBV10-3	NA	TRBJ2-5	CAIKNSRGGQETQYF	TGTGCCATAAAAAACAGCAGGGGGGGACAAGAGACCCAGTACTTC
TRBD1	TRBV18	NA	TRBJ1-2	CASSPSGTGHGYTF	TGTGCCAGCTCACCATCCGGGACAGGGCATGGCTACACCTTC
NA	TRBV7-6	NA	TRBJ1-3	CASSPQGLDTIYF	TGTGCCAGCAGCCCCCAGGGGTTGGACACCATATATTTT
NA	TRBV7-8	NA	TRBJ1-5	CASSLQGDQPQHF	TGTGCCAGCAGCCTACAAGGGGATCAGCCCCAGCATTTT
NA	TRBV7-8	NA	TRBJ2-3	CASSLSTRSDTQYF	TGTGCCAGCAGCTTATCGACTAGATCAGATACGCAGTATTTT
NA	TRBV13	few	TRBJ1-1	CASREGTEAFF	TGTGCCAGCAGGGAGGGAACTGAAGCTTTCTTT
NA	TRBV19	NA	TRBJ2-3	CASKAGGRDTQYF	TGTGCCAGTAAGGCAGGAGGTCGTGATACGCAGTATTTT
TRBD1	TRBV18	once	TRBJ1-6	CASSPDRGLKNSPLHF	TGTGCCAGCTCACCCGACAGGGGGCTAAAGAATTCACCCCTCCACTTT
NA	TRBV12-5	NA	TRBJ1-2	CASGLGDRSYGYTF	TGTGCTAGTGGTTTGGGTGACAGATCCTATGGCTACACCTTC
TRBD1	TRBV30	NA	TRBJ1-1	CAWSPRTGEAFF	TGTGCCTGGAGTCCCCGGACAGGGGAAGCTTTCTTT
TRBD2	TRBV5-5	NA	TRBJ2-1	CASSTLAGSSYNEQFF	TGTGCCAGCAGCACCTTAGCGGGGAGCTCCTACAATGAGCAGTTCTTC
NA	TRBV4-2	once	TRBJ2-5	CASSQGQAPQETQYF	TGTGCCAGCAGCCAAGGACAGGCGCCTCAAGAGACCCAGTACTTC
NA	TRBV10-3	NA	TRBJ2-3	CAISDLDPTDTQYF	TGTGCCATCAGTGATCTGGACCCGACAGATACGCAGTATTTT
TRBD1	TRBV25-1	NA	TRBJ1-2	CASSEWQGASGNYGYTF	TGTGCCAGCAGTGAATGGCAGGGGGCCTCGGGTAACTATGGCTACACCTTC
TRBD2	TRBV2	NA	TRBJ2-1	CASGTSTYNEQFF	TGTGCCAGCGGGACTAGTACCTACAATGAGCAGTTCTTC
NA	TRBV7-4	NA	TRBJ2-2	CASSSTAWGELFF	TGTGCCAGCAGCTCCACCGCGTGGGGGGAGCTGTTTTTT
TRBD1	TRBV19	NA	TRBJ1-2	CASSFRDSYGYTF	TGTGCCAGTAGTTTCCGGGACAGCTATGGCTACACCTTC
NA	TRBV7-6	once	TRBJ1-1	CASSQGTPNEAFF	TGTGCCAGCAGCCAAGGGACACCTAATGAAGCTTTCTTT
NA	TRBV11-3	NA	TRBJ2-3	CASSLGGTVADTQYF	TGTGCCAGCAGCTTAGGAGGTACAGTCGCAGATACGCAGTATTTT
TRBD1	TRBV30	NA	TRBJ1-1	CAWSLQGQGVAFF	TGTGCCTGGAGTCTACAAGGACAGGGAGTAGCTTTCTTT
TRBD2	TRBV5-6	NA	TRBJ2-3	CASSATSGTTDTQYF	TGTGCCAGCAGCGCGACTAGCGGGACCACAGATACGCAGTATTTT
NA	TRBV11-3	NA	TRBJ2-6	CASSLDTVSGANVLTF	TGTGCCAGCAGCTTAGATACAGTCTCTGGGGCCAACGTCCTGACTTTC
TRBD1	TRBV19	NA	TRBJ1-4	CASSGQGVEKLFF	TGTGCCAGTAGTGGACAGGGGGTCGAAAAACTGTTTTTT
TRBD2	TRBV28	NA	TRBJ2-2	CASRTGGTGELFF	TGTGCCAGCAGAACGGGGGGGACCGGGGAGCTGTTTTTT
NA	TRBV5-4	NA	TRBJ2-2	CASSLAVGVTGELFF	TGTGCCAGCAGCTTGGCGGTCGGGGTCACCGGGGAGCTGTTTTTT
NA	TRBV1	few	TRBJ1-1	CTSSLRTGENTEAFF	TGCACCAGCAGCCTTCGGACAGGGGAGAACACTGAAGCTTTCTTT
NA	TRBV19	NA	TRBJ2-7	CASSIGGYEQYF	TGTGCCAGTAGCATAGGCGGTTACGAGCAGTACTTC
NA	TRBV5-1	NA	TRBJ1-2	CASSWTGEAYGYTF	TGCGCCAGCAGCTGGACCGGGGAGGCCTATGGCTACACCTTC
TRBD1	TRBV4-1	NA	TRBJ1-1	CASSHVDRENTEAFF	TGCGCCAGCAGCCACGTGGACAGGGAGAACACTGAAGCTTTCTTT
NA	TRBV11-1	NA	TRBJ2-5	CASSLVTGETQYF	TGTGCCAGCAGCTTAGTCACCGGAGAGACCCAGTACTTC
NA	TRBV28	NA	TRBJ2-4	CASSGPGDGKNIQYF	TGTGCCAGCAGTGGTCCAGGGGATGGCAAAAACATTCAGTACTTC
NA	TRBV7-3	NA	TRBJ2-7	CASSSFGSEQYF	TGTGCCAGCAGCTCCTTTGGATCCGAGCAGTACTTC
TRBD2	TRBV14	NA	TRBJ2-1	CASSQVLGEGPVSSGNEQFF	TGTGCCAGCAGCCAAGTATTGGGGGAGGGACCGGTTTCCTCCGGGAATGAGCAGTTCTTC
TRBD1	TRBV5-1	NA	TRBJ2-5	CASSLGGQGQETQYF	TGCGCCAGCAGCTTGGGGGGACAGGGCCAAGAGACCCAGTACTTC
NA	TRBV11-3	NA	TRBJ2-1	CASSLRWTSYNEQFF	TGTGCCAGCAGCTTACGATGGACTTCCTACAATGAGCAGTTCTTC
TRBD1	TRBV6-5	NA	TRBJ2-7	CASSRGQGKWEQYF	TGTGCCAGCAGTCGGGGACAGGGGAAGTGGGAGCAGTACTTC
TRBD2	TRBV6-1	NA	TRBJ2-3	CASRGEGGDTQYF	TGTGCCAGCAGGGGGGAGGGAGGAGATACGCAGTATTTT
TRBD1	TRBV2	NA	TRBJ1-2	CASSQGARGYTF	TGTGCCAGCAGCCAGGGGGCGCGAGGCTACACCTTC
TRBD1	TRBV28	NA	TRBJ1-2	CASSSGSTGKYGYTF	TGTGCCAGCAGTTCTGGTTCGACAGGGAAATATGGCTACACCTTC
TRBD2	TRBV11-3	once	TRBJ2-3	CASSISGGLSTDTQYF	TGTGCCAGCAGTATTAGCGGGGGGCTTAGCACAGATACGCAGTATTTT